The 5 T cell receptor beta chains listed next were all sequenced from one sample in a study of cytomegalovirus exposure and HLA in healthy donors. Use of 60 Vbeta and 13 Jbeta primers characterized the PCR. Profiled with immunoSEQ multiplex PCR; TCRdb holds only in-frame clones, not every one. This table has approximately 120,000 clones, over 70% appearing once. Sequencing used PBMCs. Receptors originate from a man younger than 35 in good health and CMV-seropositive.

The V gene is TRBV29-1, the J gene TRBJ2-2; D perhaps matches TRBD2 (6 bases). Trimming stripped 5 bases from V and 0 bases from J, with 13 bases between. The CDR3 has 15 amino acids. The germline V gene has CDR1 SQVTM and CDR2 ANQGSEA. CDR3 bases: TGCAGCGTTTGGACGACGGGAGCGAACACCGGGGAGCTGTTTTTT. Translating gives CSVWTTGANTGELFF.

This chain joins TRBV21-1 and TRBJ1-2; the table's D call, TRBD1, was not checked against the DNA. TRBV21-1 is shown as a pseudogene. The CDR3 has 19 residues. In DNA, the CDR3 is TGTGCCAGCAGCACGAACTGCCGGACAGGGTTCCCTCAAAAACCCCCTTCCCAGTTC. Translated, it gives CASSTNCRTGFPQKPPSQF.

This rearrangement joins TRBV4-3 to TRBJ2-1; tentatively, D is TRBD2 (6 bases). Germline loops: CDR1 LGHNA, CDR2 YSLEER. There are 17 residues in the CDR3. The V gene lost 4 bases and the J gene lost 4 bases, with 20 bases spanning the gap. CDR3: CASSPDPPASAYNEQFF. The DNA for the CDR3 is TGCGCCAGCAGCCCAGACCCCCCGGCTAGCGCGTACAATGAGCAGTTCTTC.

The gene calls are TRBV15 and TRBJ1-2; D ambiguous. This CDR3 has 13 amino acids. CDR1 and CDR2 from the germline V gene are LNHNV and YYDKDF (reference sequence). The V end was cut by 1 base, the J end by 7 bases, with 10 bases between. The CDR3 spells CATSRVWGGGYTF. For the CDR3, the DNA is TGTGCCACCAGCAGAGTATGGGGAGGTGGCTACACCTTC.

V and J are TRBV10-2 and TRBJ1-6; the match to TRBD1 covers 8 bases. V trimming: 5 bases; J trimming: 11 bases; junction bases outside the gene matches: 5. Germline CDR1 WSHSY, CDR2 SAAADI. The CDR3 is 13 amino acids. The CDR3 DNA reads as TGCGCCAGCAGTCAGGGGGCTAGTCCACCCCTCCACTTT. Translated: CASSQGASPPLHF.